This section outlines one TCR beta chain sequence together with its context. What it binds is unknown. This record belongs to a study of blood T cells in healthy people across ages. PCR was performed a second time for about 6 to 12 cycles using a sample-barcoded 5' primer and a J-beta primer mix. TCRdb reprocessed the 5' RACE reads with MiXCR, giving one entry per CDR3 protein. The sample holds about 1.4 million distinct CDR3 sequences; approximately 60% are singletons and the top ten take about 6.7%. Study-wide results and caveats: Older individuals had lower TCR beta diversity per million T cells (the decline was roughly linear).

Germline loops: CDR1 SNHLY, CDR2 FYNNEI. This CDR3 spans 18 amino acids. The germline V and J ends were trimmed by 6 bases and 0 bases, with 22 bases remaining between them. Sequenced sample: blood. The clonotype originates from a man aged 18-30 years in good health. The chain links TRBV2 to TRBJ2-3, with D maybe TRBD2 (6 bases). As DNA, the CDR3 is TGTGCCAGCAGACCCCGGGACTTGTTTCCTCCTAGCACAGATACGCAGTATTTT. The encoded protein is CASRPRDLFPPSTDTQYF.